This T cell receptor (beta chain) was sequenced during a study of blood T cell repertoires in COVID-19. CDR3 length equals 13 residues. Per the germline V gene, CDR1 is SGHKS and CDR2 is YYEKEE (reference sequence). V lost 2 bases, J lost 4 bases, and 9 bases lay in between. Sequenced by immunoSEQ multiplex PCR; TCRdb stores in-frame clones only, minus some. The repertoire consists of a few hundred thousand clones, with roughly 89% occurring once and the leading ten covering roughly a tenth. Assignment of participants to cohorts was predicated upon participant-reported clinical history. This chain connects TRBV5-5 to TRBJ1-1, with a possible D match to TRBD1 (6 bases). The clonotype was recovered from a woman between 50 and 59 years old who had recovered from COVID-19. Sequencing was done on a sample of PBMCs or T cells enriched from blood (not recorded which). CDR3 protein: CASSLQGGTEAFF. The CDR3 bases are TGTGCCAGCAGCTTACAGGGTGGCACTGAAGCTTTCTTT.